This T cell receptor (beta chain) originates from a study of human T cells and chemical hapten exposure. Study overall: Patients had diphenylcyclopropenone applied to the scalp weekly throughout the approximately 25-week study.

TCRdb passed the RACE reads through MiXCR, listing each CDR3 protein once. The table has more than 80,000 distinct CDR3 sequences, about 10% seen once; the top ten hold roughly 5%. Indicated time point: patch test 2, 6 weeks after DPC sensitization. The treatment was: therapeutic diphenylcyclopropenone sensitization with weekly scalp DPC. This clonotype was picked up a small number of times. The sequence was obtained from a woman in her 50s with alopecia areata. Some clones in this sample may be carry-over from other donors' samples. The sample was whole blood, taken in connection with sensitization to the hapten diphenylcyclopropenone (DPC).

The CDR3: CSVRNRRNMNTEAFF. The CDR3, as DNA: TGCAGCGTTCGGAACAGGCGGAACATGAACACTGAAGCTTTCTTT. This chain joins TRBV29-1 and TRBJ1-1; a weak D match, TRBD1 (5 bases). The V end was cut by 5 bases, the J end by 0 bases, with 16 bases between. CDR1 is SQVTM, CDR2 ANQGSEA, per germline. This CDR3 has 15 residues.